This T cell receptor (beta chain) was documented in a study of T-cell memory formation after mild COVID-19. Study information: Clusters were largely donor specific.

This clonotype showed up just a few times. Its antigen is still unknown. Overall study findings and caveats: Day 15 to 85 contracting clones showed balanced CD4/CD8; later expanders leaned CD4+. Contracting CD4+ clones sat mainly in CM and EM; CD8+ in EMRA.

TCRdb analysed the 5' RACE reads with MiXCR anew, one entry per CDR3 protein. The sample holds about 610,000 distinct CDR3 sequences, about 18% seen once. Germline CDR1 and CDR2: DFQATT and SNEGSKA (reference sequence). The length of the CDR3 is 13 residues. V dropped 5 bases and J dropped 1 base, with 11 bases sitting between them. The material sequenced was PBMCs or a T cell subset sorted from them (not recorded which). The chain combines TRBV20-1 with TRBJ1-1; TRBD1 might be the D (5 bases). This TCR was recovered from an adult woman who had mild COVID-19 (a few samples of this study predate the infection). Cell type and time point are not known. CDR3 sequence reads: CSAGKGPNTEAFF. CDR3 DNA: TGCAGTGCTGGGAAGGGACCGAACACTGAAGCTTTCTTT.